This note documents a single TCR beta chain sequence. It lacks a known antigen. Qualities for individual bases were not recorded, and no much larger clone is one base off. This entry belongs to a study of T cell changes during pregnancy in multiple sclerosis (dated by TCRdb to between 2018 and 2021). Study-wide context: Changes in the T cell repertoire over the course of pregnancy were examined in this study in women with multiple sclerosis.

Libraries came from the immunoSEQ multiplex PCR assay. Sourced from immuneACCESS, this table was stored by TCRdb with only in-frame sequences that have V and J called. A share of the clones is absent; for the studies checked, an unresolved V gene accounts for under half, and the remainder has no known explanation. A total of over 35,000 clones appear in this sample, roughly nine tenths of them only once. Around 0.47% of the sample goes to the ten largest clones. For CDR1 and CDR2, the germline V gene lists MDHEN and SYDVKM. The CDR3 goes from the cysteine to the phenylalanine over 13 residues. Just CDR3 DNA is preserved here, 39 bases in frame from base 1. The V and J ends are trimmed by 8 bases and 1 base, leaving 11 bases between them.

The starting material was CD4+ T cells from peripheral blood mononuclear cells, obtained in the first trimester of pregnancy. The TCR comes from a female donor in good health, enrolled as a control in a pregnancy study. Rearrangement joined TRBV28 to TRBJ1-1, with the D gene call left open. The CDR3 region: CASVVSRNTEAFF. The nucleotide sequence reads TGTGCCAGCGTAGTTTCGAGGAACACTGAAGCTTTCTTT.